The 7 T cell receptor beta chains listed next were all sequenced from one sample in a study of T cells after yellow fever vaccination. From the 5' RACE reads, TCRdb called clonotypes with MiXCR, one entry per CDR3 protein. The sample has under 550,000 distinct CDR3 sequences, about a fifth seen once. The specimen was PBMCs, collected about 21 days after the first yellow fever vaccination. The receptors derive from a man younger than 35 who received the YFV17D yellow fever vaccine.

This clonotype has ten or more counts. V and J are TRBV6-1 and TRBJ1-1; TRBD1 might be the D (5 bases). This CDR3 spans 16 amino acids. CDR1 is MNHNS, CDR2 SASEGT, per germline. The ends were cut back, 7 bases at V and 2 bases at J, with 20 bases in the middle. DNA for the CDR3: TGTGCCAGCAAATTGGGACGGGGGATCAATAACACTGAAGCTTTCTTT. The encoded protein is CASKLGRGINNTEAFF.

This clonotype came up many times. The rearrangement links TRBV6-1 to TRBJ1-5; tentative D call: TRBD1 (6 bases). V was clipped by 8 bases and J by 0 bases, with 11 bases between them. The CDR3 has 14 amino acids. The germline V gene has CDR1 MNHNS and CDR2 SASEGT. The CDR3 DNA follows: TGTGCCAGCGGAGGGGGGTATAGCAATCAGCCCCAGCATTTT. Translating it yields CASGGGYSNQPQHF.

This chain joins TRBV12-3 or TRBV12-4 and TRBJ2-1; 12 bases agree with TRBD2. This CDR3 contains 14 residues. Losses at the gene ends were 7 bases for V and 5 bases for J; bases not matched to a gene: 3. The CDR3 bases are TGTGCCAGCATGTGGACTAGCGGGGACAATGAGCAGTTCTTC. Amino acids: CASMWTSGDNEQFF.

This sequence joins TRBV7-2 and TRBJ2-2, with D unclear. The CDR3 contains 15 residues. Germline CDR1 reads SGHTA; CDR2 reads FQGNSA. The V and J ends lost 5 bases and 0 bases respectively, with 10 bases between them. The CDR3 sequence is CASSAYVANTGELFF. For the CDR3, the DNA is TGTGCCAGCAGCGCCTACGTTGCGAACACCGGGGAGCTGTTTTTT.

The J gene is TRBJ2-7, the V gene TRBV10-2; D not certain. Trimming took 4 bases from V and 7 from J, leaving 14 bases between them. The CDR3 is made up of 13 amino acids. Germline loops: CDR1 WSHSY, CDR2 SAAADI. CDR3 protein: CASSGAPSLEQYV. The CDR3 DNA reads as TGCGCCAGCAGTGGGGCCCCTTCGTTGGAGCAGTACGTC.

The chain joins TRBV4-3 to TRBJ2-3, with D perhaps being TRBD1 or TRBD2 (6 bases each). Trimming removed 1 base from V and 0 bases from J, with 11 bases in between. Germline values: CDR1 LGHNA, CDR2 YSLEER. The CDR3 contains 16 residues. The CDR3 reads CASSQAGGHSTDTQYF. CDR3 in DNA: TGCGCCAGCAGCCAAGCCGGGGGCCATAGCACAGATACGCAGTATTTT.

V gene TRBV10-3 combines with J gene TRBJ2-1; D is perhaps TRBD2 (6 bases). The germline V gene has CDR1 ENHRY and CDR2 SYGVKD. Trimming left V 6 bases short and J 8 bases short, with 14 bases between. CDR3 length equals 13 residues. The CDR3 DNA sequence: TGTGCCATCAGCCATCGGGACTTCGATGAGCAGTTCTTC. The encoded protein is CAISHRDFDEQFF.